A single sample is the source of the 29 T cell receptor beta chains below, sequenced in a study of blood T cell repertoires in COVID-19 (dated by TCRdb to the early 2020s). To prepare the library, the immunoSEQ multiplex PCR assay was applied. TCRdb retrieved this table from immuneACCESS and kept in-frame rearrangements only. Not all clones are present; in checked studies, unresolved V genes account for under half, and no reason is known for the remainder. The sample table holds approximately 68,000 clones, of which roughly three quarters were seen once. Over 8.5% of the sample rests with the top ten. Sequenced input: peripheral blood. The origin of the receptors is a human donor in a cohort sampled during active COVID-19.

The gene calls are TRBV20-1 and TRBJ2-3; 8 nucleotides agree with TRBD1. Unmatched junction bases numbered 12, after V lost 3 bases and J lost 7 bases. Germline V CDR1 and CDR2: DFQATT, SNEGSKA (reference sequence). The CDR3 length is 15 residues. CDR3 amino acids: CSASALTDRGNTQYF. For the CDR3, the DNA is TGCAGTGCTAGTGCCCTTACTGACAGGGGAAATACGCAGTATTTT.

V gene TRBV25-1 combines with J gene TRBJ1-3; 8 bases line up with TRBD1. The CDR3 length is 14 residues. Losses at the gene ends were 6 bases for V and 3 bases for J; bases not matched to a gene: 4. Germline CDR1 reads MGHDK; CDR2 reads SYGVNS. The CDR3 DNA is TGTGCCAGCAGACTGACAGGGGATGGAAACACCATATATTTT. It specifies CASRLTGDGNTIYF.

This clone has more than one count but fewer than ten. The chain recombines TRBV28 with TRBJ2-5; 7 bases are a match to TRBD2. Germline V CDR1 and CDR2: MDHEN, SYDVKM. This CDR3 spans 17 amino acids. The V gene end was trimmed by 1 base and the J gene end by 4 bases; junction bases not matched to a gene: 12. The CDR3 DNA reads TGTGCCAGCAGTTTATCGCTCCAGCGGGAAGTAGTAGAGACCCAGTACTTC. Translating it yields CASSLSLQREVVETQYF.

This clone was seen more than once but under ten times. This chain joins TRBV3-1 (or the pseudogene TRBV3-2) and TRBJ2-7, with 13 bases matching TRBD2. Trimming took 4 bases from V and 7 from J; bases not matched to a gene: 4. CDR1 is LGHDT, CDR2 YNNKEL, per germline (reference sequence). The CDR3 sequence is 14 residues long. CDR3 protein: CASSPGLAGHEQYF. For the CDR3, the DNA is TGTGCCAGCAGCCCGGGACTAGCGGGACATGAGCAGTACTTC.

This rearrangement joins TRBV30 to TRBJ2-3, with 7 bases aligning to TRBD2. This CDR3 has 16 residues. Germline CDR1 GTSNPN, CDR2 SVGIG (reference sequence). Unmatched junction bases numbered 9, after V lost 0 bases and J lost 3 bases. The CDR3 DNA is TGTGCCTGGAGTGTAGGGGCTAGCGGATATACAGATACGCAGTATTTT. The encoded protein is CAWSVGASGYTDTQYF.

The rearrangement joins TRBV28 to TRBJ2-2; 8 bases fit TRBD2. Germline V gene lookup returns CDR1 MDHEN and CDR2 SYDVKM. V lost 6 bases, J lost 4 bases, and 13 bases stayed unmatched. CDR3 size: 17 residues. CDR3 amino acids: CASRLPTGAGATGELFF. The CDR3 nucleotides read TGTGCCAGCAGACTGCCTACTGGAGCGGGGGCCACCGGGGAGCTGTTTTTT.

This chain uses TRBV5-1 with TRBJ2-3; D unclear. The CDR3 length is 16 residues. In germline, CDR1 is SGHRS, CDR2 YFSETQ. Trimming removed 0 bases from V and 2 bases from J, with 13 bases in between. CDR3: CASSLAGSTNTDTQYF. The CDR3 bases are TGCGCCAGCAGCTTGGCCGGGTCTACCAACACAGATACGCAGTATTTT.

This chain joins TRBV7-2 and TRBJ2-7; D is perhaps TRBD1 (6 bases). CDR1 SGHTA and CDR2 FQGNSA come from the germline V gene. The CDR3 runs 16 residues. V lost 0 bases to trimming and J lost 5 bases, with 17 bases between them. The CDR3 DNA reads as TGTGCCAGCAGCTTAGCGGGAGACAGGCTGCAGAACGAGCAGTACTTC. Protein product: CASSLAGDRLQNEQYF.

This chain links TRBV27 with TRBJ2-7, with TRBD2 matching over 13 bases. Unmatched junction bases numbered 3, after V lost 5 bases and J lost 5 bases. Per the germline V gene, CDR1 is MNHEY and CDR2 is SMNVEV (reference sequence). The CDR3 totals 14 residues. CDR3 region: CASSTSGRGDEQYF. The DNA of the CDR3 is TGTGCCAGCAGTACTAGCGGGAGGGGCGACGAGCAGTACTTC.

A remark on this clone: An end of the junction does not agree with germline; a read error may underlie this. This sequence joins TRBV12-3 or TRBV12-4 and TRBJ2-1; 7 bases fit TRBD1. The CDR3 runs 11 residues. CDR3 region: CASSSRQGSVF. The CDR3 DNA sequence: TGTGCCAGCAGTTCCCGACAGGGTAGTGTCTTC.

The V call is TRBV7-8, the J call TRBJ2-7; no firm D call. Between the trimmed V and J ends, which lost 2 bases and 0 bases, there was a span of 11 bases. Germline V gives CDR1 SGHVS, CDR2 FQNEAQ. The CDR3 covers 15 residues. The CDR3: CASSLRFSNSYEQYF. For the CDR3, the DNA is TGTGCCAGCAGCTTACGTTTCAGTAACTCCTACGAGCAGTACTTC.

The chain couples TRBV5-5 to TRBJ2-1; TRBD2 is a possible D gene (5 bases). There are 15 residues in the CDR3. Germline V CDR1 and CDR2: SGHKS, YYEKEE (reference sequence). V was pared by 0 bases and J by 1 base, with 8 bases between. The CDR3 coding sequence is TGTGCCAGCAGCTTGGGAGGGTTTTCCTACAATGAGCAGTTCTTC. Translating gives CASSLGGFSYNEQFF. Based on the CDR3 plus reference TRBV5-5 and TRBJ2-1, the full variable domain is DAGVTQSPTHLIKTRGQQVTLRCSPISGHKSVSWYQQVLGQGPQFIFQYYEKEERGRGNFPDRFSARQFPNYSSELNVNALLLGDSALYLCASSLGGFSYNEQFFGPGTRLTVL.

This rearrangement joins TRBV11-1 to TRBJ2-1; weak D call: TRBD2 (6 bases). Germline CDR1 reads SGHAT; CDR2 reads FQDESV (reference sequence). V lost 5 bases and J 5 bases, leaving 13 bases between the germline ends. The CDR3 runs to 14 residues. In DNA form, the CDR3 reads TGTGCCAGCAGCCCGCGCGGGAACCACAATGAGCAGTTCTTC. Translated, it gives CASSPRGNHNEQFF.

V and J are TRBV4-1 and TRBJ2-1; D perhaps matches TRBD1 (6 bases). The CDR3 has 16 residues. V gave up 0 bases and J gave up 10 bases, with 19 bases separating them. Germline values: CDR1 MGHRA, CDR2 YSYEKL. In DNA form, the CDR3 reads TGCGCCAGCAGCCAAGATCGGGGACGAGTAGGGGGAGAGCAGTTCTTC. It yields the protein CASSQDRGRVGGEQFF.

This clone appeared once. This chain joins TRBV19 and TRBJ2-7, with TRBD2 matching 8 bases. The CDR3 runs to 15 residues. Germline loops: CDR1 LNHDA, CDR2 SQIVND (reference sequence). V dropped 5 bases and J dropped 0; count of bases not matched to a gene: 6. CDR3 in amino acids: CASSSSGSSSYEQYF. Written as DNA, the CDR3 is TGTGCCAGTAGTTCTAGCGGGTCGAGCTCCTACGAGCAGTACTTC. The full variable domain, rest sourced from reference TRBV19 and TRBJ2-7, is DGGITQSPKYLFRKEGQNVTLSCEQNLNHDAMYWYRQDPGQGLRLIYYSQIVNDFQKGDIAEGYSVSREKKESFPLTVTSAQKNPTAFYLCASSSSGSSSYEQYFGPGTRLTVT.

This chain links TRBV6-5 with TRBJ1-2; D might be TRBD1 (5 bases). Germline V gene sequence: CDR1 MNHEY, CDR2 SVGAGI. V was clipped by 0 bases and J by 2 bases, with 10 bases between them. The CDR3 is 15 amino acids. CDR3 sequence (DNA): TGTGCCAGCAGTTACTCGGGGGGATCGAACTATGGCTACACCTTC. Protein sequence: CASSYSGGSNYGYTF.

The rearrangement uses TRBV21-1 and TRBJ1-5; TRBD1 is the table's D call, not checked against the DNA. TRBV21-1 is tagged as a pseudogene. The CDR3 runs to 15 residues. The CDR3 region has the DNA TGTGCCAGCAGCAAAGGTAGGCAGGGGGGTCAGCCCCAGCATTTT. It specifies CASSKGRQGGQPQHF.

This chain joins TRBV5-4 and TRBJ2-7; 7 bases align to TRBD1. J gave up 5 bases and V 0 bases, and 5 bases lay outside the gene matches. CDR1 is SGHNT and CDR2 is YYREEE in the germline V gene (reference sequence). The CDR3 totals 14 residues. CDR3 loop: CASSLVPGGHEQYF. CDR3 coding DNA: TGTGCCAGCAGCTTGGTGCCAGGGGGTCACGAGCAGTACTTC. Based on the CDR3 plus reference TRBV5-4 and TRBJ2-7, the full variable domain is ETGVTQSPTHLIKTRGQQVTLRCSSQSGHNTVSWYQQALGQGPQFIFQYYREEENGRGNFPPRFSGLQFPNYSSELNVNALELDDSALYLCASSLVPGGHEQYFGPGTRLTVT.

V gene TRBV6-4 combines with J gene TRBJ2-4; TRBD1 is a possible D gene (6 bases). CDR3 length: 13 residues. With 4 bases removed from V and 7 bases from J, the gap between germline ends came to 11 bases. In germline, CDR1 is MRHNA, CDR2 SNTAGT. CDR3 DNA sequence: TGTGCCAGCAGTGCCGGGCAGGGGAACATTCAGTACTTC. It yields the protein CASSAGQGNIQYF.

The V gene is TRBV18, the J gene TRBJ1-2; D might be TRBD1 (6 bases). CDR3 length: 14 amino acids. V lost 2 bases and J 8 bases, leaving 15 bases between the germline ends. Germline CDR1 and CDR2: KGHSH and LQKENI. CDR3 amino acids: CASSPGNGQPGYTF. The CDR3 nucleotides are TGTGCCAGCTCACCAGGAAACGGACAGCCCGGCTACACCTTC.

The V and J genes are TRBV7-3 and TRBJ2-7; TRBD2 matches at 9 bases. CDR3 length: 13 residues. Per the germline V gene, CDR1 is SGHTA and CDR2 is FQGTGA. V was pared by 5 bases and J by 5 bases, with 4 bases of the junction left unmatched. The CDR3 coding sequence is TGTGCCAGCAGCCTTAGCGGGAGCCACGAGCAGTACTTC. Its protein is CASSLSGSHEQYF.

The chain combines TRBV30 with TRBJ1-2; 7 bases map to TRBD1. This CDR3 has 12 residues. Per germline, CDR1 GTSNPN and CDR2 SVGIG (reference sequence). The J segment lost 8 bases and the V segment lost 5 bases, leaving 8 bases of the junction unmatched. The CDR3 nucleotides read TGTGCCTGGCGACAGGGTGAAGACGGCTACACCTTC. Its translation is CAWRQGEDGYTF.

The V call is TRBV7-6, the J call TRBJ2-5, with TRBD2 matching 7 bases. CDR1 SGHVS and CDR2 FNYEAQ come from the germline V gene. V trimming: 5 bases; J trimming: 0 bases; junction bases outside the gene matches: 6. This CDR3 has 15 residues. The CDR3 is CASSIQTSNQETQYF. The CDR3 nucleotides are TGTGCCAGCAGCATCCAGACTAGCAACCAAGAGACCCAGTACTTC.

A remark on this clone: The junction departs from germline at one end; a sequencing error may be responsible. The rearrangement joins TRBV10-2 to TRBJ1-2, with 11 bases lining up with TRBD1. CDR3 length: 16 amino acids. Germline V gene lookup returns CDR1 WSHSY and CDR2 SAAADI. CDR3 amino acids: CASREVWDRGYYGYTF. The CDR3 DNA reads TGCGCCAGCCGTGAAGTTTGGGACAGGGGGTACTATGGCTACACCTTC.

The chain couples TRBV7-8 to TRBJ2-1; D may be TRBD2 (6 bases). Germline V lookup: CDR1 SGHVS, CDR2 FQNEAQ. Trimming removed 3 bases from V and 5 bases from J, with 14 bases in between. The CDR3 extends over 15 amino acids. CDR3 loop: CASSFQRVENNEQFF. The CDR3 bases are TGTGCCAGCAGCTTTCAGCGGGTAGAAAACAATGAGCAGTTCTTC.

J is TRBJ1-4 and V is TRBV18; D is unclear. The CDR3 covers 14 residues. Trimming left V 3 bases short and J 3 bases short, with 8 bases between. Germline CDR1 and CDR2: KGHSH and LQKENI. CDR3 nucleotide sequence: TGTGCCAGCTCACCCGGCGGGTCTAATGAAAAACTGTTTTTT. Residues: CASSPGGSNEKLFF.

V gene TRBV10-3 combines with J gene TRBJ2-1; TRBD2 agrees at 7 bases. The CDR3 runs to 14 residues. Germline-derived CDR1 and CDR2 are ENHRY and SYGVKD. V dropped 0 bases and J dropped 8; count of bases not matched to a gene: 4. Here the CDR3 reads CAISESGGSYEQFF. In nucleotides, the CDR3 is TGTGCCATCAGTGAGTCGGGGGGGAGCTATGAGCAGTTCTTC.

The V and J genes are TRBV7-2 and TRBJ2-3; unclear D gene. The V end was cut by 1 base, the J end by 4 bases, with 6 bases between. This CDR3 contains 13 residues. Germline loops: CDR1 SGHTA, CDR2 FQGNSA. Here the CDR3 reads CASSLGSADTQYF. The CDR3 coding sequence is TGTGCCAGCAGCTTAGGTTCCGCAGATACGCAGTATTTT.

The chain has TRBV28 and TRBJ2-6, with D perhaps TRBD1 (5 bases). The CDR3 totals 15 residues. The germline gives CDR1 MDHEN, CDR2 SYDVKM. V shed 4 bases and J shed 0 bases, with 7 bases lying between them. Here the CDR3 reads CASSSDSSGANVLTF. CDR3 bases: TGTGCCAGCAGTTCAGACAGCTCTGGGGCCAACGTCCTGACTTTC.